Each of the 30 T cell receptor beta chains below was sequenced from the same sample in a study of cytomegalovirus exposure and HLA in healthy donors. With 60 Vbeta and 13 Jbeta primers, the PCR was carried out. Only in-frame clones appear in the TCRdb table, and some are missing; sequencing was by immunoSEQ multiplex PCR. The repertoire includes about 82,000 clones, approximately 70% of them detected once, and under 10% sits in the top ten. The sample was PBMCs. All receptors come from a man in his fifties or sixties in good health and CMV-seronegative.

The V call is TRBV28, the J call TRBJ1-1, with 7 nucleotides matching TRBD1. The ends lost 4 bases at V and 1 base at J; junction bases unmatched: 6. Germline values: CDR1 MDHEN, CDR2 SYDVKM. The CDR3 runs 15 residues. The CDR3 sequence: CASSSRRGTNTEAFF. CDR3 bases: TGTGCCAGCAGTTCCCGCAGGGGGACGAACACTGAAGCTTTCTTT. Complete variable domain (other parts from reference TRBV28 and TRBJ1-1): DVKVTQSSRYLVKRTGEKVFLECVQDMDHENMFWYRQDPGLGLRLIYFSYDVKMKEKGDIPEGYSVSREKKERFSLILESASTNQTSMYLCASSSRRGTNTEAFFGQGTRLTVV.

A few counts support this clone. The V and J genes are TRBV30 and TRBJ2-1; 10 nucleotides line up with TRBD2. The J segment lost 5 bases and the V segment lost 3 bases, leaving 7 bases of the junction unmatched. Germline-derived CDR1 and CDR2 are GTSNPN and SVGIG (reference sequence). This CDR3 spans 15 amino acids. CDR3 amino acids: CAWRNSGGPNNEQFF. In nucleotides, the CDR3 is TGTGCCTGGAGAAATAGCGGGGGGCCCAACAATGAGCAGTTCTTC.

This clone occurred a few times. The chain carries TRBV29-1 and TRBJ2-6, with D uncertain. Germline values: CDR1 SQVTM, CDR2 ANQGSEA. CDR3 length: 15 amino acids. The germline V and J ends were trimmed by 0 bases and 1 base, with 7 bases remaining between them. The CDR3 loop reads CSVEELGSGANVLTF. In nucleotides, the CDR3 is TGCAGCGTTGAAGAGCTAGGATCTGGGGCCAACGTCCTGACTTTC.

The J gene is TRBJ2-6, the V gene TRBV18; a weak D match, TRBD1 (5 bases). V was clipped by 1 base and J by 0 bases, with 13 bases between them. The germline CDR1 and CDR2 sequences are KGHSH and LQKENI. The CDR3 sequence is 18 residues long. CDR3 region: CASSPLDSSTSGANVLTF. The CDR3 DNA reads TGTGCCAGCTCACCACTCGACAGTTCCACCTCTGGGGCCAACGTCCTGACTTTC. The variable domain in full, with the rest retrieved from reference TRBV18 and TRBJ2-6, is NAGVMQNPRHLVRRRGQEARLRCSPMKGHSHVYWYRQLPEEGLKFMVYLQKENIIDESGMPKERFSAEFPKEGPSILRIQQVVRGDSAAYFCASSPLDSSTSGANVLTFGAGSRLTVL.

The J gene is TRBJ1-2, the V gene TRBV7-9, with D possibly being TRBD1 (6 bases). Germline V lookup: CDR1 SEHNR, CDR2 FQNEAQ (reference sequence). The CDR3 is 13 residues long. Trimming shortened V by 5 bases and J by 6 bases, and 13 bases separated the two germline ends. The CDR3 region is CASSPGQPDGYTF. The DNA for the CDR3 is TGTGCCAGCAGCCCCGGACAGCCGGATGGCTACACCTTC.

CDR3 sequence: CASSLQGAPQPQHF. The CDR3 nucleotides read TGTGCCAGCAGTTTACAGGGGGCCCCTCAGCCCCAGCATTTT. The chain is built from TRBV2 and TRBJ1-5; 9 bases map to TRBD1. Trimming took 5 bases from V and 6 from J; bases not matched to a gene: 5. CDR1 and CDR2 from the germline V gene are SNHLY and FYNNEI. The CDR3 consists of 14 residues. The full variable domain, in which reference TRBV2 and TRBJ1-5 provide the parts outside the CDR3, is EPEVTQTPSHQVTQMGQEVILRCVPISNHLYFYWYRQILGQKVEFLVSFYNNEISEKSEIFDDQFSVERPDGSNFTLKIRSTKLEDSAMYFCASSLQGAPQPQHFGDGTRLSIL.

There are a few counts of this clone. The V gene is TRBV6-7, the J gene TRBJ2-7, with TRBD2 identical over 7 bases. TRBV6-7 is classed as an ORF, of uncertain function. CDR3 length equals 20 residues. V lost 0 bases, J lost 3 bases, and 20 bases stayed unmatched. The DNA of the CDR3 is TGTGCCAGCAGTTACTCGAATGGGGGGTGGGGGGGGTTTAACCACTACGAGCAGTACTTC. This codes for CASSYSNGGWGGFNHYEQYF.

This clone came up once. The chain combines TRBV6-5 with TRBJ1-1; 8 bases agree with TRBD1. CDR3 size: 13 residues. The V gene end was trimmed by 8 bases and the J gene end by 4 bases; junction bases not matched to a gene: 6. Germline V gene lookup returns CDR1 MNHEY and CDR2 SVGAGI. For the CDR3, the DNA is TGTGCCAGCTTCCCCACAGGGGGCACTGAAGCTTTCTTT. Its translation: CASFPTGGTEAFF.

This chain uses TRBV19 with TRBJ2-7, with 14 positions matching TRBD2. The V gene's germline CDR1 is LNHDA and CDR2 SQIVND (reference sequence). The CDR3 length is 14 residues. V shed 6 bases, J shed 5 bases, and the junction held 3 bases outside the gene matches. Here the CDR3 reads CASSGTSGRDEQYF. In nucleotides, the CDR3 is TGTGCCAGTAGCGGGACTAGCGGGAGAGACGAGCAGTACTTC.

The rearrangement uses TRBV5-1 and TRBJ1-1; D uncertain. Between the trimmed V and J ends, which lost 4 bases and 1 base, there was a span of 11 bases. CDR3 length: 14 residues. Germline V lookup: CDR1 SGHRS, CDR2 YFSETQ. CDR3: CASSPVAGNTEAFF. CDR3 coding DNA: TGCGCCAGCAGCCCCGTTGCCGGGAACACTGAAGCTTTCTTT.

The chain has TRBV11-2 and TRBJ1-5; D is unclear. Germline V gene sequence: CDR1 SGHAT, CDR2 FQNNGV. The V and J ends lost 1 base and 5 bases respectively, with 15 bases between them. This CDR3 contains 16 residues. Here the CDR3 DNA reads TGTGCCAGCAGCTTAGGAGGATCGTGGGGAGATCAGCCCCAGCATTTT. This gives the protein CASSLGGSWGDQPQHF.

The V gene is TRBV6-5, the J gene TRBJ2-7, with 15 bases identical to TRBD2. Germline V gene sequence: CDR1 MNHEY, CDR2 SVGAGI. Losses at the gene ends were 6 bases for V and 4 bases for J; bases not matched to a gene: 4. The CDR3 spans 15 residues. In DNA form, the CDR3 reads TGTGCCAGCAGGAGGACTAGCGGGAGGGGATACGAGCAGTACTTC. Translated, it gives CASRRTSGRGYEQYF.

The V gene is TRBV7-2, the J gene TRBJ1-4; D unclear. The V end was cut by 8 bases, the J end by 2 bases, with 15 bases between. The germline V gene has CDR1 SGHTA and CDR2 FQGNSA. CDR3 length equals 15 residues. This chain's CDR3 is CASSGVASTNEKLFF. As DNA, the CDR3 is TGTGCCAGCTCGGGTGTGGCGTCTACTAATGAAAAACTGTTTTTT.

The sample holds a few counts of this clone. This sequence joins TRBV6-6 and TRBJ2-7; perhaps TRBD1 as D (8 bases). This CDR3 is built from 13 residues. Germline V gene sequence: CDR1 MNHNY, CDR2 SVGAGI (reference sequence). Trimming removed 7 bases at V and 12 bases at J, with 22 bases between. The CDR3 region has the DNA TGTGCCAGCACCCCCTCCGAGCGGGACAGGTGGTACTTC. Protein: CASTPSERDRWYF.

In DNA, the CDR3 is TGTGCCAGCAGCTCCCGGACTAGCGGGGGAGATACGCAGTATTTT. Amino acid sequence: CASSSRTSGGDTQYF. V is TRBV13 and J is TRBJ2-3; 13 bases are shared with TRBD2. The ends lost 4 bases at V and 5 bases at J; junction bases unmatched: 3. There are 15 residues in the CDR3. Germline CDR1 and CDR2: PRHDT and FYEKMQ (reference sequence).

The chain joins TRBV28 to TRBJ1-1; D possibly corresponds to TRBD1 (6 bases). Trimming shortened V by 9 bases and J by 7 bases, and 15 bases separated the two germline ends. Germline CDR1 reads MDHEN; CDR2 reads SYDVKM. CDR3 size: 12 residues. CDR3: CASHREFIEAFF. The CDR3 DNA reads as TGTGCCAGTCACAGGGAATTCATTGAAGCTTTCTTT.

J is TRBJ1-1 and V is TRBV7-9; D gene ambiguous. V was clipped by 2 bases and J by 0 bases, with 7 bases between them. The germline gives CDR1 SEHNR, CDR2 FQNEAQ (reference sequence). This CDR3 is 14 amino acids long. The CDR3 coding sequence is TGTGCCAGCAGCTTACAACAGATGAACACTGAAGCTTTCTTT. Translated: CASSLQQMNTEAFF.

As for this clone: At one boundary the junction diverges from the germline segment, which might be a read error. The CDR3 DNA reads as TGTGTCAGTGACTCCCCAGGAAGGGACTATCAGCCCCAGCATTTT. Protein: CVSDSPGRDYQPQHF. This chain links TRBV19 with TRBJ1-5, with a weak D call TRBD1 (5 bases). Per the germline V gene, CDR1 is LNHDA and CDR2 is SQIVND (reference sequence). The CDR3 runs to 15 residues.

This clone was recorded once. The V call is TRBV30, the J call TRBJ2-7, with TRBD2 matching over 10 bases. J was trimmed by 3 bases and V by 1 base; bases with no gene match: 3. This CDR3 is 14 amino acids long. Germline V gene data show CDR1 as GTSNPN and CDR2 as SVGIG (reference sequence). CDR3 residues: CAWSGPSGGYEQYF. In nucleotides, the CDR3 is TGTGCCTGGAGTGGACCTAGCGGGGGCTACGAGCAGTACTTC.

The chain links TRBV5-4 to TRBJ2-3; D not resolved. The V gene lost 8 bases and the J gene lost 0 bases, with 10 bases spanning the gap. Germline CDR1 is SGHNT and CDR2 is YYREEE (reference sequence). The CDR3 is 13 residues long. The CDR3 loop reads CASHETSTDTQYF. The CDR3 nucleotides are TGTGCCAGTCATGAGACTAGCACAGATACGCAGTATTTT.

This clone was seen a few times. The V and J genes are TRBV4-3 and TRBJ1-4, with 7 bases matching TRBD1. The CDR3 is made up of 14 amino acids. After removal of 0 bases from V and 8 bases from J, the junction contained 3 bases not matched to a gene. Per germline, CDR1 LGHNA and CDR2 YSLEER. CDR3 sequence (DNA): TGCGCCAGCAGCCAAGATCAGGGGGGCGAAAAACTGTTTTTT. Translation: CASSQDQGGEKLFF.

The chain joins TRBV16 to TRBJ2-7; 9 bases agree with TRBD1. Per the germline V gene, CDR1 is KGHSY and CDR2 is FQNENV. This CDR3 is built from 19 residues. V shed 0 bases and J 4 bases; nucleotides not matched to a gene: 16. For the CDR3, the DNA is TGTGCCAGCAGCCAATCGCGAGTTGGCCTAGGGACAGGGAAATACGAGCAGTACTTC. Its protein product is CASSQSRVGLGTGKYEQYF. Looking up the rest from reference TRBV16 and TRBJ2-7 gives the full variable domain: GEEVAQTPKHLVRGEGQKAKLYCAPIKGHSYVFWYQQVLKNEFKFLISFQNENVFDETGMPKERFSAKCLPNSPCSLEIQATKLEDSAVYFCASSQSRVGLGTGKYEQYFGPGTRLTVT.

This chain links TRBV9 with TRBJ2-7, with a possible D match to TRBD1 (5 bases). Germline CDR1 is SGDLS and CDR2 is YYNGEE. The CDR3 has 14 residues. Between the trimmed V and J ends, which lost 0 bases and 4 bases, there was a span of 11 bases. The CDR3 spells CASSVAQAGYEQYF. The DNA for the CDR3 is TGTGCCAGCAGCGTAGCGCAGGCAGGGTACGAGCAGTACTTC. Filled out from reference TRBV9 and TRBJ2-7, the complete variable domain reads DSGVTQTPKHLITATGQRVTLRCSPRSGDLSVYWYQQSLDQGLQFLIQYYNGEERAKGNILERFSAQQFPDLHSELNLSSLELGDSALYFCASSVAQAGYEQYFGPGTRLTVT.

The rearrangement links TRBV4-3 to TRBJ1-6; 8 bases agree with TRBD1. This CDR3 has 15 residues. Trimming at V came to 2 bases and at J to 5 bases, leaving 2 bases not matched to a gene. From germline, CDR1 is LGHNA and CDR2 YSLEER. The CDR3 DNA reads TGCGCCAGCAGCCAAAAGACAGGGGATAATTCACCCCTCCACTTT. This translates into CASSQKTGDNSPLHF.

The J gene is TRBJ2-2, the V gene TRBV9; 9 bases agree with TRBD2. There are 17 residues in the CDR3. The junction had 12 bases not matched to a gene; V was cut back by 2 bases and J by 7 bases. CDR1 and CDR2 from the germline V gene are SGDLS and YYNGEE. CDR3 bases: TGTGCCAGCAGCGTCAGATCCGGGACTAGCCATAACGGGGAGCTGTTTTTT. Protein sequence: CASSVRSGTSHNGELFF.

The rearrangement joins TRBV7-2 to TRBJ2-5; 7 positions agree with TRBD2. Germline values: CDR1 SGHTA, CDR2 FQGNSA. This CDR3 is 16 amino acids long. With 5 bases clipped from V and 7 bases from J, the junction kept 16 bases outside the gene matches. Here the CDR3 reads CASSLGLVPPGGTQYF. In nucleotides, the CDR3 is TGTGCCAGCAGCCTAGGACTAGTCCCCCCCGGGGGGACCCAGTACTTC.

This chain links TRBV7-2 with TRBJ2-1; 8 bases map to TRBD2. The CDR3 has 16 residues. The germline CDR1 and CDR2 sequences are SGHTA and FQGNSA. The J segment lost 7 bases and the V segment lost 2 bases, leaving 10 bases of the junction unmatched. The CDR3 DNA sequence: TGTGCCAGCAGCTTAAGTCACAGCGGGAGCCTGAATGAGCAGTTCTTC. Translation: CASSLSHSGSLNEQFF.

The chain combines TRBV4-1 with TRBJ2-3; no firm D call. V was shortened by 3 bases and J by 8 bases, with 15 bases between the two germline ends. The CDR3 consists of 14 residues. Germline assignment: CDR1 MGHRA and CDR2 YSYEKL. The CDR3 coding sequence is TGCGCCAGCAGCCACTACCCGCTCGAGATTACGCAGTATTTT. As protein: CASSHYPLEITQYF.

A single count supports this clone. The chain joins TRBV7-6 to TRBJ2-3; 7 bases are a match to TRBD2. J was trimmed by 3 bases and V by 1 base; bases with no gene match: 4. Germline values: CDR1 SGHVS, CDR2 FNYEAQ. The CDR3 has 15 amino acids. CDR3 in amino acids: CASSLGGGGTDTQYF. The DNA of the CDR3 is TGTGCCAGCAGCTTAGGTGGGGGGGGAACAGATACGCAGTATTTT.

The V and J genes are TRBV29-1 and TRBJ2-1; possible D gene TRBD2, 6 bases. The CDR3 spans 13 residues. Germline-derived CDR1 and CDR2 are SQVTM and ANQGSEA. Trimming removed 4 bases at V and 2 bases at J, with 9 bases between. Here the CDR3 reads CSVGTTTYNEQFF. In nucleotides, the CDR3 is TGCAGCGTTGGGACTACCACCTACAATGAGCAGTTCTTC.